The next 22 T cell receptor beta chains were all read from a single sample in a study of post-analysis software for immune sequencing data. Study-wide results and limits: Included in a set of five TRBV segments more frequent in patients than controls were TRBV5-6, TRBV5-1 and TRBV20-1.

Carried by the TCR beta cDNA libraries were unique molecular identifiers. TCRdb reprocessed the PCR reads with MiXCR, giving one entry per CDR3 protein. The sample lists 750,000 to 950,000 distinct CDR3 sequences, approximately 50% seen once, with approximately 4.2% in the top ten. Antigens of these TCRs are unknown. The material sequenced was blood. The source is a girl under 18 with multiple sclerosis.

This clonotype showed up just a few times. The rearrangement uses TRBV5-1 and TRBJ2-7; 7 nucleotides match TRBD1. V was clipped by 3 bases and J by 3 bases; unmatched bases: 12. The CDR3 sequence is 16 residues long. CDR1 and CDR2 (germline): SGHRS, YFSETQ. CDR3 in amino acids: CASSWSTDRLYYEQYF. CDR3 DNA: TGCGCCAGCAGCTGGAGTACGGACAGGCTTTACTACGAGCAGTACTTC.

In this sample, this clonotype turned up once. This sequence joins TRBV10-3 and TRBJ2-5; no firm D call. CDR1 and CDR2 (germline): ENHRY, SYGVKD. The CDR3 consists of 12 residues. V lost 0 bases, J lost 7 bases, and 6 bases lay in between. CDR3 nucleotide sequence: TGTGCCATCAGTGAGTCGGCAGGGACCCAGTACTTC. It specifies CAISESAGTQYF.

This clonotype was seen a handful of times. The chain's CDR3 is CASSSLRSSSADTQYF. The CDR3 nucleotides are TGCGCCAGCAGCTCCCTCCGATCTAGTTCGGCAGATACGCAGTATTTT. The gene calls are TRBV5-1 and TRBJ2-3; unclear D gene. Germline CDR1 reads SGHRS; CDR2 reads YFSETQ. This CDR3 is 16 amino acids long. V was cut by 3 bases and J by 4 bases, with 18 bases left in between.

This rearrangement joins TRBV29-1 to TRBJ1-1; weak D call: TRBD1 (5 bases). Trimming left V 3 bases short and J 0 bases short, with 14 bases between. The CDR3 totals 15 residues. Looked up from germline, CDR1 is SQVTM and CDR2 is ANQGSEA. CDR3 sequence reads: CSVEVRTTMNTEAFF. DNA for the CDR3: TGCAGCGTTGAGGTACGGACAACCATGAACACTGAAGCTTTCTTT.

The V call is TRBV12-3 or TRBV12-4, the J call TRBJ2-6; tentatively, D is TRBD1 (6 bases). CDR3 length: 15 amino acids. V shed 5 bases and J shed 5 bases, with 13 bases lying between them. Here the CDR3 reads CASSRGRGWANVLTF. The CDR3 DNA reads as TGTGCCAGCAGTCGTGGCAGGGGATGGGCCAACGTCCTGACTTTC.

The CDR3 loop is CASSPYLTGNSPLHF. CDR3 coding DNA: TGTGCCAGCAGCCCCTACCTGACAGGAAATTCACCCCTCCACTTT. This chain connects TRBV3-1 to TRBJ1-6, with TRBD1 as a possible D gene (6 bases). V was shortened by 4 bases and J by 7 bases, with 14 bases between the two germline ends. This CDR3 contains 15 residues. Germline V CDR1 and CDR2: LGHDT, YNNKEL (reference sequence).

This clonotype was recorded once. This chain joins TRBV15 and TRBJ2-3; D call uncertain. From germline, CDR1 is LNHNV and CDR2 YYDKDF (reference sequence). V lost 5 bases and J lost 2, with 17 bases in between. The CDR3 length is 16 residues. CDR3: CATSSGRPTNTDTQYF. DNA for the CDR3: TGTGCCACCAGCTCGGGTAGACCCACAAACACAGATACGCAGTATTTT.

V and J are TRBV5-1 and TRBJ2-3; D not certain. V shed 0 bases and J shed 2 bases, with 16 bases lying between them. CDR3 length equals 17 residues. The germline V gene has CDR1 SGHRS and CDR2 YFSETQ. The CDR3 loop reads CASSLVLAAPNTDTQYF. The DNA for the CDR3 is TGCGCCAGCAGCTTGGTTCTGGCGGCCCCAAACACAGATACGCAGTATTTT. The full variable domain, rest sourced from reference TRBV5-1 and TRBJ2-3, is KAGVTQTPRYLIKTRGQQVTLSCSPISGHRSVSWYQQTPGQGLQFLFEYFSETQRNKGNFPGRFSGRQFSNSRSEMNVSTLELGDSALYLCASSLVLAAPNTDTQYFGPGTRLTVL.

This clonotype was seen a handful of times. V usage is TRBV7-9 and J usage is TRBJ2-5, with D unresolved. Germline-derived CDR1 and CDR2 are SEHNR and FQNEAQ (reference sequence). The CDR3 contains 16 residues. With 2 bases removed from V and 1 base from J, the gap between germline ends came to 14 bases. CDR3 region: CASSLIPLGFQETQYF. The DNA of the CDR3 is TGTGCCAGCAGCTTAATTCCCCTGGGGTTCCAAGAGACCCAGTACTTC.

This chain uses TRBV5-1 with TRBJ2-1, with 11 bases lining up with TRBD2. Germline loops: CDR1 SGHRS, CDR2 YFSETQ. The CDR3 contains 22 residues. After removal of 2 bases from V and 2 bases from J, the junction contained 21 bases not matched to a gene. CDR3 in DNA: TGCGCCAGCAGCTTCGGGTCTCTGGTGACTAGCGGGATGATTTCGACCTACAATGAGCAGTTCTTC. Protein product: CASSFGSLVTSGMISTYNEQFF.

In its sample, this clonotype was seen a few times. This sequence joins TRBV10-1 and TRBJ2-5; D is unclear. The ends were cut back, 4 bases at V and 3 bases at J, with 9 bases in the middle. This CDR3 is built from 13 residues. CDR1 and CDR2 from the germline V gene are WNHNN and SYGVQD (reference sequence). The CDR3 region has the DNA TGCGCCAGCAGTGGAAGTAGTAAAGAGACCCAGTACTTC. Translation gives CASSGSSKETQYF.

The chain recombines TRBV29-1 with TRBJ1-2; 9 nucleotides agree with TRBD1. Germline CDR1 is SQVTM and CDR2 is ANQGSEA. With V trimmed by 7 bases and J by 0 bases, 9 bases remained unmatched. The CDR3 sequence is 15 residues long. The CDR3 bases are TGCAGCGGATGGGACAGGGCTTTCACTAACTATGGCTACACCTTC. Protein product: CSGWDRAFTNYGYTF.

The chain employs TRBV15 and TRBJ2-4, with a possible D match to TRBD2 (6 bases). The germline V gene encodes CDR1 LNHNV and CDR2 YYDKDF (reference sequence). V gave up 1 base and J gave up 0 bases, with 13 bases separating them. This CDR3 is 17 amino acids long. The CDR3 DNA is TGTGCCACCAGCAGAGTATTCGGGGGAGTAGCCAAAAACATTCAGTACTTC. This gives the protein CATSRVFGGVAKNIQYF.

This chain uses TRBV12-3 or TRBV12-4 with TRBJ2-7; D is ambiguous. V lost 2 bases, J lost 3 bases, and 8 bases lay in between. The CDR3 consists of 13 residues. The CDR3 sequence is CASSLTRNYEQYF. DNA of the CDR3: TGTGCCAGCAGTTTAACTCGGAACTACGAGCAGTACTTC.

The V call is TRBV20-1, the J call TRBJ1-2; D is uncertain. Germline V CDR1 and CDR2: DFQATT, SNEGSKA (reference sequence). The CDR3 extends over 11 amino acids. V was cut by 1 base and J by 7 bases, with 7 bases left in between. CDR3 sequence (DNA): TGCAGTGCTAGAGTGCAGAGTGGCTACACCTTC. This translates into CSARVQSGYTF.

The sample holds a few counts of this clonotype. DNA for the CDR3: TGTGCCACCCTTCGGGGTCCCATCAACTCCTACAATGAGCAGTTCTTC. This sequence encodes CATLRGPINSYNEQFF. The chain is built from TRBV6-6 and TRBJ2-1; the D gene is possibly TRBD2 (5 bases). The CDR3 covers 16 residues. Trimming pared 10 bases from V and 0 bases from J, leaving 19 bases between. Per germline, CDR1 MNHNY and CDR2 SVGAGI (reference sequence).

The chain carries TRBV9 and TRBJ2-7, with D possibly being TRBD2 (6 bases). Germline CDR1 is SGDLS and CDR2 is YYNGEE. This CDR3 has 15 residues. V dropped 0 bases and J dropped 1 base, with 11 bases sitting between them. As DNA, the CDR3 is TGTGCCAGCAGCGTAGGGGCTAGCGCGTCCTACGAGCAGTACTTC. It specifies CASSVGASASYEQYF. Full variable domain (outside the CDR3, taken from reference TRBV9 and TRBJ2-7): DSGVTQTPKHLITATGQRVTLRCSPRSGDLSVYWYQQSLDQGLQFLIQYYNGEERAKGNILERFSAQQFPDLHSELNLSSLELGDSALYFCASSVGASASYEQYFGPGTRLTVT.

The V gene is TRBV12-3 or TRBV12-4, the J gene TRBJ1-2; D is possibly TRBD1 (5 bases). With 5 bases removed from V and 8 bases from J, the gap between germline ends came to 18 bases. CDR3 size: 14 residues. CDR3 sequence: CASSLVGGTRGYTF. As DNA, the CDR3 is TGTGCCAGCAGTCTTGTGGGGGGGACTCGCGGCTACACCTTC.

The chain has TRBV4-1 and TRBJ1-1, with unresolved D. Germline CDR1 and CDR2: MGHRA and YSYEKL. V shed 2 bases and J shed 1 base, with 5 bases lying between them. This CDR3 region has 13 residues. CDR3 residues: CASSQHRNTEAFF. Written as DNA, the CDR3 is TGCGCCAGCAGCCAACACCGGAACACTGAAGCTTTCTTT.

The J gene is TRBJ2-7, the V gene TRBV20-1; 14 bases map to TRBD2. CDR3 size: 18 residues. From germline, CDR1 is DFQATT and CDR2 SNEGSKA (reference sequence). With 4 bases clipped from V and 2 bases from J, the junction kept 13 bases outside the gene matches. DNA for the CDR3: TGCAGTGCTACCCCAATCTCCAGACTAGCGGGAGGGGCCTACGAGCAGTACTTC. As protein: CSATPISRLAGGAYEQYF.

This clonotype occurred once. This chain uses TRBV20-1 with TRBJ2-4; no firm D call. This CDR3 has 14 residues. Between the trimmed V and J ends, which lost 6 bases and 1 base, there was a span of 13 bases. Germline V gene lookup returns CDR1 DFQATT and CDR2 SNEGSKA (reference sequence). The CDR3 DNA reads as TGCAGTGCGCCGCCAGAGCCGGCCAAAAACATTCAGTACTTC. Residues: CSAPPEPAKNIQYF.

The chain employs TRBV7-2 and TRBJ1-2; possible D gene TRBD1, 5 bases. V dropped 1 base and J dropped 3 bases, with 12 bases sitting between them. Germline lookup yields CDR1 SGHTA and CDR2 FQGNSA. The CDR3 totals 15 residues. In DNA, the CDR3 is TGTGCCAGCAGCTTAGGGTGGGGACCATACTATGGCTACACCTTC. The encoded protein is CASSLGWGPYYGYTF.